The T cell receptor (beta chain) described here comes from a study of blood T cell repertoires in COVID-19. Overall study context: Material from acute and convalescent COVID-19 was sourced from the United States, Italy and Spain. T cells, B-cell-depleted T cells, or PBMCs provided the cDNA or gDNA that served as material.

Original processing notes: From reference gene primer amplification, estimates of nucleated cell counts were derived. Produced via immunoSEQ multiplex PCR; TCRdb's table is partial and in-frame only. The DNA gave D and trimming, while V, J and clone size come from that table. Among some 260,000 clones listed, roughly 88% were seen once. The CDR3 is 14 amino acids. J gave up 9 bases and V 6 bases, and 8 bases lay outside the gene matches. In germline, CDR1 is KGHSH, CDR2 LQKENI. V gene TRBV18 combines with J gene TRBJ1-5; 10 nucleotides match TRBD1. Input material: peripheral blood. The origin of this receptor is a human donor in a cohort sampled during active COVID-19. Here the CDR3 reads CASSPGTGDRPQHF. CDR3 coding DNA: TGTGCCAGCTCCCCTGGGACAGGGGACCGGCCCCAGCATTTT.